This T cell receptor (beta chain) originates from a study of cytomegalovirus exposure and HLA in healthy donors. The repertoire was sequenced with immunoSEQ multiplex PCR; TCRdb's copy has only in-frame clones and lacks some. The table includes about 260,000 clones, roughly 87% detected once. This CDR3 has 13 residues. Germline CDR1 is SGHVS and CDR2 is FQNEAQ. Trimming took off 1 base at V and 3 bases at J, with 7 bases between the two ends. This clone was picked up a small number of times. The specimen was PBMCs. The TCR sequence derives from a woman in her 30s in good health and CMV-seronegative. The chain uses TRBV7-8 and TRBJ2-7; D is uncertain. The CDR3 sequence: CASSLGVDYEQYF. CDR3 DNA: TGTGCCAGCAGCTTAGGGGTGGACTACGAGCAGTACTTC. Based on the CDR3 plus reference TRBV7-8 and TRBJ2-7, the full variable domain is GAGVSQSPRYKVAKRGQDVALRCDPISGHVSLFWYQQALGQGPEFLTYFQNEAQLDKSGLPSDRFFAERPEGSVSTLKIQRTQQEDSAVYLCASSLGVDYEQYFGPGTRLTVT.